These 24 T cell receptor beta chains came from one sample sequenced in a study of OX40 agonist ivuxolimab in advanced cancers. The method was immunoSEQ multiplex PCR; TCRdb's version includes in-frame clones alone and lacks a portion of them. The table lists roughly 11,000 clones, about 76% of them singletons, with around 30% in the top ten. The sequencing here drew on CD4+ or CD8+ T cells sorted from blood, taken in a trial of the OX40 agonist ivuxolimab. These receptors came from an adult with an advanced solid tumor such as melanoma, head and neck, liver or kidney cancer.

Only one count was recorded for this clone. V usage is TRBV5-5 and J usage is TRBJ1-1; no clear D gene. V gave up 5 bases and J gave up 5 bases, with 7 bases separating them. The CDR3 has 11 residues. Germline V gene data show CDR1 as SGHKS and CDR2 as YYEKEE (reference sequence). The CDR3 region is CASRERTEAFF. CDR3 in DNA: TGTGCCAGCAGAGAGCGGACTGAAGCTTTCTTT.

The chain links TRBV5-1 to TRBJ1-4; TRBD1 aligns across 8 bases. CDR3 length: 19 amino acids. The germline CDR1 and CDR2 sequences are SGHRS and YFSETQ. Losses at the gene ends were 4 bases for V and 8 bases for J; bases not matched to a gene: 22. The CDR3 nucleotides read TGCGCCAGCAGCCTCCCCTACCCAGGGGGCGTAGGAGTCTCCGAAAAACTGTTTTTT. It is translated as CASSLPYPGGVGVSEKLFF.

The rearrangement joins TRBV27 to TRBJ2-2; 9 positions match TRBD2. The CDR3 totals 15 residues. V shed 7 bases, J shed 4 bases, and the junction held 7 bases outside the gene matches. CDR1 is MNHEY and CDR2 is SMNVEV in the germline V gene (reference sequence). In nucleotides, the CDR3 is TGTGCCAGCAACATAGCGGGAGTAGGCACCGGGGAGCTGTTTTTT. Its translation: CASNIAGVGTGELFF.

The V and J genes are TRBV30 and TRBJ1-1; D gene ambiguous. The germline gives CDR1 GTSNPN, CDR2 SVGIG (reference sequence). Trimming stripped 1 base from V and 8 bases from J, with 11 bases between. The CDR3 totals 12 residues. The CDR3 loop is CAWSARENEAFF. CDR3 in DNA: TGTGCCTGGAGTGCCCGGGAAAACGAAGCTTTCTTT. Together with reference TRBV30 and TRBJ1-1, the CDR3 gives the full variable domain: SQTIHQWPATLVQPVGSPLSLECTVEGTSNPNLYWYRQAAGRGLQLLFYSVGIGQISSEVPQNLSASRPQDRQFILSSKKLLLSDSGFYLCAWSARENEAFFGQGTRLTVV.

The rearrangement links TRBV30 to TRBJ2-7; 9 bases line up with TRBD1. Germline V gene sequence: CDR1 GTSNPN, CDR2 SVGIG (reference sequence). V shed 5 bases, J shed 4 bases, and the junction held 12 bases outside the gene matches. The CDR3 totals 15 residues. The CDR3 sequence is CAWADRGYSSYEQYF. The CDR3 nucleotides read TGTGCCTGGGCGGACAGGGGATATAGCTCGTACGAGCAGTACTTC.

The rearrangement uses TRBV27 and TRBJ2-1; D ambiguous. The CDR3 is 14 residues long. The V and J ends lost 3 bases and 7 bases respectively, with 13 bases between them. Looked up from germline, CDR1 is MNHEY and CDR2 is SMNVEV (reference sequence). CDR3 loop: CASSFSRTDNEQFF. As DNA, the CDR3 is TGTGCCAGCAGTTTCTCCCGGACGGATAATGAGCAGTTCTTC.

By share of the sample, this clone is medium-sized. The CDR3 is CASSLFFESAGTNEKLFF. The CDR3 region has the DNA TGTGCCAGCAGCTTATTTTTTGAGTCGGCAGGGACTAATGAAAAACTGTTTTTT. The V and J genes are TRBV7-9 and TRBJ1-4; perhaps TRBD1 as D (5 bases). Germline V CDR1 and CDR2: SEHNR, FQNEAQ (reference sequence). CDR3 size: 18 residues. V was shortened by 2 bases and J by 2 bases, with 18 bases between the two germline ends. The full variable domain, rest sourced from reference TRBV7-9 and TRBJ1-4, is DTGVSQNPRHKITKRGQNVTFRCDPISEHNRLYWYRQTLGQGPEFLTYFQNEAQLEKSRLLSDRFSAERPKGSFSTLEIQRTEQGDSAMYLCASSLFFESAGTNEKLFFGSGTQLSVL.

This chain connects TRBV7-6 to TRBJ2-6; 14 nucleotides agree with TRBD2. Per the germline V gene, CDR1 is SGHVS and CDR2 is FNYEAQ. This CDR3 region has 19 residues. The J segment lost 1 base and the V segment lost 5 bases, leaving 7 bases of the junction unmatched. The CDR3 bases are TGTGCCAGCAGCCTGTGGACTAGCGGGGGGCGATCTGGGGCCAACGTCCTGACTTTC. This encodes CASSLWTSGGRSGANVLTF.

J is TRBJ2-7 and V is TRBV9; no clear D. With 3 bases removed from V and 4 bases from J, the gap between germline ends came to 8 bases. The CDR3 spans 12 residues. The germline gives CDR1 SGDLS, CDR2 YYNGEE. In DNA, the CDR3 is TGTGCCAGCAGCGGCCTAGGGTACGAGCAGTACTTC. Its translation is CASSGLGYEQYF. The entire variable domain, with the rest obtained from reference TRBV9 and TRBJ2-7, is as follows: DSGVTQTPKHLITATGQRVTLRCSPRSGDLSVYWYQQSLDQGLQFLIQYYNGEERAKGNILERFSAQQFPDLHSELNLSSLELGDSALYFCASSGLGYEQYFGPGTRLTVT.

The V call is TRBV7-8, the J call TRBJ2-5; 7 bases line up with TRBD2. Germline loops: CDR1 SGHVS, CDR2 FQNEAQ. The CDR3 loop spans 15 amino acids. V gave up 6 bases and J gave up 4 bases; unmatched junction bases: 11. CDR3 DNA: TGTGCCAGCAGACTGCGGGAGACTCAGGGAGAGACCCAGTACTTC. As protein: CASRLRETQGETQYF.

This clone was counted a few times. V is TRBV28 and J is TRBJ2-7; D call uncertain. Germline-derived CDR1 and CDR2 are MDHEN and SYDVKM. The ends were cut back, 4 bases at V and 7 bases at J, with 5 bases in the middle. The CDR3 extends over 10 amino acids. In nucleotides, the CDR3 is TGTGCCAGCAGTTGGCCAGAGCAGTACTTC. Encoded protein: CASSWPEQYF. Full variable domain (outside the CDR3, taken from reference TRBV28 and TRBJ2-7): DVKVTQSSRYLVKRTGEKVFLECVQDMDHENMFWYRQDPGLGLRLIYFSYDVKMKEKGDIPEGYSVSREKKERFSLILESASTNQTSMYLCASSWPEQYFGPGTRLTVT.

The genes are TRBV9 and TRBJ1-5, with a tentative D call TRBD1 (5 bases). Trimming pared 4 bases from V and 0 bases from J, leaving 11 bases between. CDR1 and CDR2 (germline): SGDLS, YYNGEE. The CDR3 runs 15 residues. The CDR3 loop reads CASSPRADSNQPQHF. CDR3 DNA: TGTGCCAGCAGCCCCAGGGCGGATAGCAATCAGCCCCAGCATTTT.

J is TRBJ2-7 and V is TRBV11-2; 8 bases line up with TRBD1. The V segment lost 6 bases and the J segment 3 bases; nucleotides outside the gene matches: 7. The CDR3 has 14 residues. The germline V gene encodes CDR1 SGHAT and CDR2 FQNNGV. In nucleotides, the CDR3 is TGTGCCAGCAGGGTCGGGACAGGACACTACGAGCAGTACTTC. Its translation is CASRVGTGHYEQYF.

V gene TRBV5-5 combines with J gene TRBJ1-1; TRBD1 aligns across 7 bases. Germline CDR1 is SGHKS and CDR2 is YYEKEE (reference sequence). Unmatched junction bases numbered 3, after V lost 4 bases and J lost 3 bases. This CDR3 region has 13 residues. As DNA, the CDR3 is TGTGCCAGCAGCCCACAGGGGTACACTGAAGCTTTCTTT. Translating gives CASSPQGYTEAFF.

This clone was observed once. The rearrangement joins TRBV6-5 to TRBJ2-1; TRBD2 matches 10 bases. The CDR3 has 15 residues. From germline, CDR1 is MNHEY and CDR2 SVGAGI. V lost 2 bases, J lost 6 bases, and 4 bases stayed unmatched. CDR3 amino acids: CASSYEREGLNEQFF. DNA of the CDR3: TGTGCCAGCAGTTACGAGCGGGAGGGCCTCAATGAGCAGTTCTTC.

The V and J genes are TRBV21-1 and TRBJ2-7. TRBV21-1 has pseudogene status. The CDR3 sequence is 14 residues long. The CDR3: CASSLRRKAYEQYV. CDR3 sequence (DNA): TGTGCCAGCAGCTTAAGACGGAAAGCCTACGAGCAGTACGTC.

The chain recombines TRBV9 with TRBJ2-3; D possibly corresponds to TRBD1 (5 bases). The germline V and J ends were trimmed by 0 bases and 1 base, with 9 bases remaining between them. CDR1 and CDR2 (germline): SGDLS, YYNGEE. The CDR3 extends over 15 amino acids. CDR3 region: CASSVEGIGTDTQYF. The CDR3 DNA follows: TGTGCCAGCAGCGTAGAGGGGATTGGCACAGATACGCAGTATTTT.

This clone showed up just once. The J gene is TRBJ1-1, the V gene TRBV15; possible D gene TRBD1, 5 bases. The length of the CDR3 is 13 residues. Germline CDR1 is LNHNV and CDR2 is YYDKDF (reference sequence). V was shortened by 5 bases and J by 1 base, with 8 bases between the two germline ends. CDR3 DNA: TGTGCCACCAGCGAGGGACGGAACACTGAAGCTTTCTTT. The encoded protein is CATSEGRNTEAFF.

V is TRBV7-8 and J is TRBJ1-2; TRBD1 is a possible D gene (5 bases). V was pared by 5 bases and J by 6 bases, with 13 bases between. Germline V gives CDR1 SGHVS, CDR2 FQNEAQ. The CDR3 loop spans 13 amino acids. The CDR3 DNA reads as TGTGCCAGCAGCCGACAGAGCACAGATGGCTACACCTTC. Translated, it gives CASSRQSTDGYTF.

The chain links TRBV14 to TRBJ2-1; 10 bases align to TRBD2. Germline-derived CDR1 and CDR2 are SGHDN and FVKESK. The CDR3 is made up of 18 amino acids. After removal of 0 bases from V and 7 bases from J, the junction contained 12 bases not matched to a gene. The DNA for the CDR3 is TGTGCCAGCAGCCAAGATATAGGGCTAGCGGGGGCCCAAAATGAGCAGTTCTTC. It is translated as CASSQDIGLAGAQNEQFF. The whole variable domain, filled in from reference TRBV14 and TRBJ2-1, reads EAGVTQFPSHSVIEKGQTVTLRCDPISGHDNLYWYRRVMGKEIKFLLHFVKESKQDESGMPNNRFLAERTGGTYSTLKVQPAELEDSGVYFCASSQDIGLAGAQNEQFFGPGTRLTVL.

About this clone itself: Its ends do not fully match the called genes, so a read error is possible. Other DNA sequences in this sample translate to the same CDR3. The J gene is TRBJ2-6, the V gene TRBV2, with D possibly TRBD1 on 5 matching bases. The CDR3 has 15 amino acids. Germline CDR1 SNHLY, CDR2 FYNNEI. CDR3 nucleotides: TGTGCCAGCAGTGGCGGACCGGTTGGGGCCAACGTCCTAACTTTC. It specifies CASSGGPVGANVLTF.

J is TRBJ1-1 and V is TRBV19, with D perhaps TRBD1 (6 bases). Germline CDR1 reads LNHDA; CDR2 reads SQIVND (reference sequence). The CDR3 covers 18 residues. V was shortened by 6 bases and J by 7 bases, with 30 bases between the two germline ends. CDR3 region: CASRDPNIQGGGYSEAFF. For the CDR3, the DNA is TGTGCCAGTAGGGACCCCAATATACAGGGAGGGGGGTACAGTGAAGCTTTCTTT.

The chain combines TRBV7-9 with TRBJ2-2; TRBD1 matches 7 bases. Germline CDR1 is SEHNR and CDR2 is FQNEAQ (reference sequence). V lost 5 bases and J lost 4; bases outside the gene matches: 7. This CDR3 has 15 residues. CDR3 protein: CASSLQGRGTGELFF. Written as DNA, the CDR3 is TGTGCCAGCAGCCTACAGGGGCGAGGCACCGGGGAGCTGTTTTTT.

This clone appeared a few times. The J gene is TRBJ1-5, the V gene TRBV6-6, with TRBD1 matching 11 bases. Germline CDR1 and CDR2: MNHNY and SVGAGI (reference sequence). The CDR3 covers 15 residues. V shed 2 bases, J shed 6 bases, and the junction held 3 bases outside the gene matches. CDR3 bases: TGTGCCAGCAGTTACCAGGACAGGGGGCCTCAGCCCCAGCATTTT. Translated, it gives CASSYQDRGPQPQHF.